This T cell receptor beta chain comes out of a study of T cell responses to AZD1222 COVID-19 vaccine (dated by TCRdb to about 2021). For context, the study as a whole: Because spike-specific TCR depth and breadth did not differ between the two schedules, AZD1222 recipients who got a second dose at roughly 4 weeks were pooled with those who got a second dose at roughly 12 weeks. A total of 230 or so trial participants underwent TCR sequencing, of whom around 200 received two doses of AZD1222 and 26 received two doses of the MenACWY control vaccine. Trial participants were enrolled into age subgroups of 18-55, 56-69 and 70-plus years, which contained about 150, 27 and 61 TCR-sequenced participants, respectively.

As for this clone: No antigen is known for it. Base-call qualities are not available, and no considerably larger clone is one nucleotide away.

The time point label corresponds to: baseline before first vaccination. Vaccinee samples were obtained from the UK trials COV001 and COV002, which included a single-blind randomized controlled phase 2/3 trial of AZD1222 (ChAdOx1 nCoV-19) in healthy adults. Trial participant PBMC samples were collected at day 0 and day 28 after the second dose for TCRbeta chain sequencing. The CDR3 has 13 amino acids, counting the end cysteine and phenylalanine. The CDR3 DNA has 39 bases and is translated from base 1. A distance of 8 bases separates the germline ends of V and J, which lose 6 bases and 3 bases respectively. The CDR3 regions of human TCRbeta chains were analyzed by immunosequencing. In the original analysis: TCRs in the repertoires were compared against a reference library of SARS-CoV-2-specific TCRs that had been generated with the MIRA antigen-specificity platform. Breadth was defined as the fraction of unique TCRs that were SARS-CoV-2-associated. Depth was defined as the fraction of total T cells that were SARS-CoV-2-associated. Using the MIRA data, each spike-specific TCR was mapped to the spike region that the TCR reacts to and placed in a CD4 or CD8 class. Log10-transformed breadth and depth values were compared by one-way ANOVA with Sidak's multiple comparisons tests. This is the immuneACCESS table as TCRdb keeps it, with only in-frame sequences that have V and J called. A part of the clones is gone; compared with another copy, unresolved V genes explain less than half, and the rest is unexplained. The V and J calls and clone size were taken over from that table, and D and trimming were inferred from the DNA. This sample gives some 130,000 clones in total; more than 85% of them show up just once. The top ten clones comprise approximately 2.6% of the sample.

The paper's findings and limits, for the study overall: Participants were mostly white British, with more females than males. The authors suggested clonal diversity may have been underestimated. The whole spike protein was spanned by vaccine-associated CD4 TCRs, and dominant responses were seen in regions 160-218 and 743-854. Reportedly, close to half of the unique spike-specific TCRs recognized epitopes lying outside the regions that are mutated in the B.1.351 and B.1.1.7 variants. Because no day 14 peak-response samples were available, repertoires were characterized only after the peak T cell response. A significant rise in spike-specific TCR breadth and depth was observed after two AZD1222 doses relative to day 0 and relative to MenACWY recipients. Conclusions about previously exposed vaccinees were limited because only a handful of AZD1222 recipients were SARS-CoV-2 seropositive at baseline. The 56-69-year group was small, and its depth increase did not reach significance, likely because of low power.

The clonotype was recovered from an adult in good health. The sequencing here drew on peripheral blood, taken on day 0 of AZD1222 vaccination. The sequence is built from TRBV12-3 or TRBV12-4 and TRBJ2-2; possibly the D gene is TRBD2, per 5 matching bases. The nucleotide sequence reads TGTGCCAGCAGCCCACTAGACACCGGGGAGCTGTTTTTT. The resulting protein is CASSPLDTGELFF.